These T cell receptor beta chains were read from a single sample in a study of read filtering for tumor transcriptome and immune sequencing. TCRdb reprocessed the reads with MiXCR, giving one entry per CDR3 protein. There are around 140,000 distinct CDR3 sequences in the sample; under 15% occur only once, and 7% to 9% lies in the top ten. Sequenced sample: a population of CD138-negative cells sorted from bone marrow. These receptors originate from a donor aged 40 or over with multiple myeloma. Both conserved end residues are part of each CDR3. Each record gives: V gene, D gene, J gene, clone size, CDR3 DNA, CDR3 protein. D genes are given only for firm matches. Clone size is shown for a subset of rows, as once, few, many or a class of expanded clone.

TRBV5-6	TRBD2	TRBJ2-1	many	TGTGCCAGCAGGCTACGACTAAGCGGGGGAAACAATGAGCAGTTCTTC	CASRLRLSGGNNEQFF
TRBV4-2	-	TRBJ2-7	many	TGTGCCAGCAGCCCCCGGGCAGGGTCTTCCTACGAGCAGTACTTC	CASSPRAGSSYEQYF
TRBV29-1	TRBD2	TRBJ2-3	many	TGCAGCGCCGACCATGCCGGGACTAGCGGGAACCCAGATACGCAGTATTTT	CSADHAGTSGNPDTQYF
TRBV18	-	TRBJ2-1	many	TGTGCCAGCTCCCCGGGAAGACTGGCGGACAATGAGCAGTTCTTC	CASSPGRLADNEQFF
TRBV18	-	TRBJ2-7	few	TGTGCCAGCTCACCCTTAGGAACCTACGAGCAGTACTTC	CASSPLGTYEQYF
TRBV24-1	TRBD2	TRBJ2-5	-	TGTGCCACCAGTGATTCCGCCCGGGACTATAGAGAGACCCAGTACTTC	CATSDSARDYRETQYF
TRBV27	-	TRBJ1-4	many	TGTGCCACCGGGCCCGTTAATGAAAAACTGTTTTTT	CATGPVNEKLFF
TRBV5-1	-	TRBJ1-1	many	TGCGCCAGCGGATTAGGGGGAGGTACTGAAGCTTTCTTT	CASGLGGGTEAFF
TRBV7-9	-	TRBJ2-3	many	TGTGCCAGCAGCTTAAGAGGGGGAGCCGACACAGATACGCAGTATTTT	CASSLRGGADTDTQYF
TRBV11-2	TRBD2	TRBJ2-1	-	TGTGCCAGCAGCCTGCGGACTAGCGAATACAATGAGCAGTTCTTC	CASSLRTSEYNEQFF
TRBV20-1	-	TRBJ1-1	-	TGCAATGCTAGATGTATGAACACTGAAGCTTTCTTT	CNARCMNTEAFF
TRBV14	-	TRBJ1-1	many	TGTGCCAGCAGCCAATGGGCCAGAGGGAACACTGAAGCTTTCTTT	CASSQWARGNTEAFF
TRBV25-1	-	TRBJ1-1	-	TGTGCCAGCAGGGGGGGGGTAGGGGCTGAGGCTTTCTTT	CASRGGVGAEAFF
TRBV5-4	TRBD2	TRBJ2-7	few	TGTGCCAGCAGCGGGACGGGACTAGCGGGAGAGTACGAGCAGTACTTC	CASSGTGLAGEYEQYF
TRBV4-3	TRBD1	TRBJ2-7	many	TGCGCCAGCAGCTACCGGGACAGGGGCTACGAGCAGTACTTC	CASSYRDRGYEQYF
TRBV7-9	-	TRBJ1-2	many	TGTGCCAGCAGCTTACGAAACCGGGACACCTATGGCTACACCTTC	CASSLRNRDTYGYTF
TRBV15	-	TRBJ2-3	few	TGTGCCACCAGCAGTCCAGGCGCCTCTCGTCCAGATACGCAGTATTTT	CATSSPGASRPDTQYF
TRBV15	TRBD1	TRBJ2-6	-	TGTGCCACCAGCAGAGTCCTAGGGGGCGACGGGGCCAACGTCCTGACTTTC	CATSRVLGGDGANVLTF
TRBV6-2/TRBV6-3	TRBD2	TRBJ2-3	many	TGTGCCAGCAGTTTAACCTCACTAGCGGGGGAAGATACGCAGTATTTT	CASSLTSLAGEDTQYF
TRBV5-6	TRBD1	TRBJ1-5	many	TGTGCCAGCAGCGCCAACAGGGGGAAGCCCCAGCATTTT	CASSANRGKPQHF
TRBV10-2	-	TRBJ1-1	many	TGCGCCAGCAGTGAGAACACTAACACTGAAGCTTTCTTT	CASSENTNTEAFF
TRBV5-6	TRBD1	TRBJ2-1	many	TGTGCCAGCAGCTTGGCGTCCAGGGGGCGATGGAATGAGCAGTTCTTC	CASSLASRGRWNEQFF
TRBV12-5	TRBD2	TRBJ2-1	many	TGTGCTGGAACTAGCGGGGAATACAATGAGCAGTTCTTC	CAGTSGEYNEQFF
TRBV30	-	TRBJ1-1	many	TGTGCCTGGACGGGCGGCGGGTCTGAAGCTTTCTTT	CAWTGGGSEAFF
TRBV20-1	-	TRBJ2-5	many	TGCAGTGCTAGAGGGGCGGGGTTAGAGACCCAGTACTTC	CSARGAGLETQYF
TRBV20-1	TRBD1	TRBJ1-1	many	TGCAGTGCTAGAGACCCGACAGGGACTTCGGGAGTAAACACTGAAGCTTTCTTT	CSARDPTGTSGVNTEAFF